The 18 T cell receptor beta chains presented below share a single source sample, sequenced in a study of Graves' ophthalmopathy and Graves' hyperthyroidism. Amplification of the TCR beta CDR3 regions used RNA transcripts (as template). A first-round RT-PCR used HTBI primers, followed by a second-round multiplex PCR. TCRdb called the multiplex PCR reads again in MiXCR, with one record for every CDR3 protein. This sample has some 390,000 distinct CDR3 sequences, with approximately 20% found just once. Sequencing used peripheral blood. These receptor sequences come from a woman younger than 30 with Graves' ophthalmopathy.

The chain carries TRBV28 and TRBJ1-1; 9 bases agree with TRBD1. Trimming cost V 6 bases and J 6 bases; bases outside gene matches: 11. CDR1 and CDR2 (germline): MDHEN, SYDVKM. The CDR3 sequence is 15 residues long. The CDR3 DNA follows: TGTGCCAGCAGGCCGCCGGGACAGGGTAGGCCTGAAGCTTTCTTT. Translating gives CASRPPGQGRPEAFF.

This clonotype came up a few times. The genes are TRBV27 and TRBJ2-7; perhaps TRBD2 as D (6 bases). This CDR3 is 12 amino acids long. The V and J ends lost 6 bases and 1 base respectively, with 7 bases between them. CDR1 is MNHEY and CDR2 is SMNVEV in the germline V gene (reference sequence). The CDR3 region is CASREGSYEQYF. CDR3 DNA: TGTGCCAGCAGGGAGGGTTCCTACGAGCAGTACTTC.

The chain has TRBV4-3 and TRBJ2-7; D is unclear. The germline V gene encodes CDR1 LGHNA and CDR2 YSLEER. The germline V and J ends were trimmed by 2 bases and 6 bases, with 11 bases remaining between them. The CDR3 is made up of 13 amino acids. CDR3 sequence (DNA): TGCGCCAGCAGCCAAACAAGTCCCTTCGAGCAGTACTTC. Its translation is CASSQTSPFEQYF.

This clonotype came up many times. As DNA, the CDR3 is TGTGCCAGCATGGCGACAGGGAACACCGGGGAGCTGTTTTTT. Amino acid sequence: CASMATGNTGELFF. The chain uses TRBV2 and TRBJ2-2; the D gene is possibly TRBD1 (6 bases). CDR3 length: 14 residues. V was pared by 7 bases and J by 1 base, with 10 bases between. Germline V gives CDR1 SNHLY, CDR2 FYNNEI.

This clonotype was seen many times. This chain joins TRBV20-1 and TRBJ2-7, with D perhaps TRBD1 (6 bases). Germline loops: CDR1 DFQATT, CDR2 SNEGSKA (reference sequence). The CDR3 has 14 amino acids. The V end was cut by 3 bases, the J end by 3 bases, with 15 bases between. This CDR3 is CSARGTRVGYEQYF. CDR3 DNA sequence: TGCAGTGCTAGGGGGACACGGGTAGGCTACGAGCAGTACTTC.

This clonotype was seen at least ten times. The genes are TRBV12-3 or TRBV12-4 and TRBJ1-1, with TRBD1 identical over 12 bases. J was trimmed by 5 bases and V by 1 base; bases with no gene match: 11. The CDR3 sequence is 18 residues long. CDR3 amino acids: CASSLDGDRGRFGTEAFF. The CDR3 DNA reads TGTGCCAGCAGTTTAGATGGGGACAGGGGGCGATTCGGAACTGAAGCTTTCTTT.

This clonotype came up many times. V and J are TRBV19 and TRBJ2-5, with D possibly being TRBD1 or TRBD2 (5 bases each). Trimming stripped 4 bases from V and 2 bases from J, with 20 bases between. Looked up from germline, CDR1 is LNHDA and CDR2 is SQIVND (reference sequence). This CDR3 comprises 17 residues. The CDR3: CASSTTGHTDFQETQYF. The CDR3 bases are TGTGCCAGTAGTACTACCGGACACACGGACTTTCAAGAGACCCAGTACTTC. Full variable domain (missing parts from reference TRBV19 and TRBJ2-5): DGGITQSPKYLFRKEGQNVTLSCEQNLNHDAMYWYRQDPGQGLRLIYYSQIVNDFQKGDIAEGYSVSREKKESFPLTVTSAQKNPTAFYLCASSTTGHTDFQETQYFGPGTRLLVL.

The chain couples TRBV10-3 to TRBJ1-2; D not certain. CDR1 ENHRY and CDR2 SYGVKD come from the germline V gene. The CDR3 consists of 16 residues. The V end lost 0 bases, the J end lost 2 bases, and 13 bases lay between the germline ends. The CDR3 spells CAISESSGTPNYGYTF. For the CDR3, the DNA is TGTGCCATCAGTGAGTCTTCTGGCACACCAAACTATGGCTACACCTTC.

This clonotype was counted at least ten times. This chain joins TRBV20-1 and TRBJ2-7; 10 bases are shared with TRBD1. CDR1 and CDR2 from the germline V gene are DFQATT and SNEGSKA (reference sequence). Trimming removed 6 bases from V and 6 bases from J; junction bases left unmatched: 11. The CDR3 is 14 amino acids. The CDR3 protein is CSARPGTGVCEQYF. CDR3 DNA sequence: TGCAGTGCCAGACCCGGGACAGGGGTCTGCGAGCAGTACTTC.

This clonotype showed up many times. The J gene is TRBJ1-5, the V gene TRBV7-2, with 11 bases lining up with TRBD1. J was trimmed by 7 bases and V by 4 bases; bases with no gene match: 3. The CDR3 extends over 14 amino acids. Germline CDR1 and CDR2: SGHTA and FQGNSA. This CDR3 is CASSSGQGAQPQHF. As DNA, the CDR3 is TGTGCCAGCAGCTCCGGACAGGGGGCCCAGCCCCAGCATTTT.

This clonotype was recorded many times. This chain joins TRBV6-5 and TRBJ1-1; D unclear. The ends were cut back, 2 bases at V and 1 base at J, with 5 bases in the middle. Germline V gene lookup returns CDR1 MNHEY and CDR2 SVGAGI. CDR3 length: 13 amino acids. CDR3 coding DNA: TGTGCCAGCAGTTACGGGTCGAACACTGAAGCTTTCTTT. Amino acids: CASSYGSNTEAFF.

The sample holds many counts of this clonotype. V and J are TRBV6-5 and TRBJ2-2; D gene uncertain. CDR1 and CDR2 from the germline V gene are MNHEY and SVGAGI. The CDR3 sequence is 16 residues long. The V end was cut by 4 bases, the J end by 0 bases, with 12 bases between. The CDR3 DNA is TGTGCCAGCAGTTCTAGGGCAAACGCGAACACCGGGGAGCTGTTTTTT. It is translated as CASSSRANANTGELFF.

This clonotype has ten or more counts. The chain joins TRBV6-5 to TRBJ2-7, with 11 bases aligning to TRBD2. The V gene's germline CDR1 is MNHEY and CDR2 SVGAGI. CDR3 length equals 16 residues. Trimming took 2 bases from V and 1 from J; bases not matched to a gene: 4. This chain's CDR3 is CASSYGGLAVSYEQYF. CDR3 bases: TGTGCCAGCAGTTACGGGGGACTAGCGGTTTCCTACGAGCAGTACTTC.

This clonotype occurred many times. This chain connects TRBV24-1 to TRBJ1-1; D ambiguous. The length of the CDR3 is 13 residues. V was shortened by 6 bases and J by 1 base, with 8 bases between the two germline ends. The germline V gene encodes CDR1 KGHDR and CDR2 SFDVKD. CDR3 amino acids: CATSRAGNTEAFF. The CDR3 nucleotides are TGTGCCACCAGTCGGGCGGGGAACACTGAAGCTTTCTTT.

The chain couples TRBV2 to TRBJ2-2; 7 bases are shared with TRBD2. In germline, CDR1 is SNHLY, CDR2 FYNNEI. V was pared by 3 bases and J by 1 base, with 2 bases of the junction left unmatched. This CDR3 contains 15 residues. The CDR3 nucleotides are TGTGCCAGCAGTGAGGGACTACTGAACACCGGGGAGCTGTTTTTT. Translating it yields CASSEGLLNTGELFF.

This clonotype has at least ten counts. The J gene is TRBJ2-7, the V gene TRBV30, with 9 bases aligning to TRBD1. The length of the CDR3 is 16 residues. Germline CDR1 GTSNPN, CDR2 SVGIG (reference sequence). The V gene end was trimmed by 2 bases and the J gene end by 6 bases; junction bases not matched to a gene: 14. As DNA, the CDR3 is TGTGCCTGGAGTTATCTAACCGGGACAGGGATCAGCGAGCAGTACTTC. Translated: CAWSYLTGTGISEQYF. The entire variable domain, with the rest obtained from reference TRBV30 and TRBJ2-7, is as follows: SQTIHQWPATLVQPVGSPLSLECTVEGTSNPNLYWYRQAAGRGLQLLFYSVGIGQISSEVPQNLSASRPQDRQFILSSKKLLLSDSGFYLCAWSYLTGTGISEQYFGPGTRLTVT.

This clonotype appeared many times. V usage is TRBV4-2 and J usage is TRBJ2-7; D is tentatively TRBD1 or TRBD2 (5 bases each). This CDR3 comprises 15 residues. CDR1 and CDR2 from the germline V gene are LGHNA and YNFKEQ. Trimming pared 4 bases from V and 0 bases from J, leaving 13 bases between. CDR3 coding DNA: TGTGCCAGCAGCCGAGGGGCGGCCAGCTCCTACGAGCAGTACTTC. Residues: CASSRGAASSYEQYF.

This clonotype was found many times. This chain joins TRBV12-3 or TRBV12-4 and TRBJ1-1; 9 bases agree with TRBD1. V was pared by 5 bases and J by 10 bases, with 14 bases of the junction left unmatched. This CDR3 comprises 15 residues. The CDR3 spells CASSGADRGDPGAFF. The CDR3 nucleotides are TGTGCCAGCAGTGGGGCAGACAGGGGGGACCCTGGAGCTTTCTTT.